The source of this T cell receptor (beta chain) is a study of T cells in localized non-small cell lung cancer. Here immunoSEQ multiplex PCR was the method, and the copy in TCRdb shows in-frame clones only, minus some. The data hold some 15,000 clones, with around 80% observed a single time. Study conclusions and caveats: The highest T cell clonality was in uninvolved adjacent lung, above tumor. Without multi-region sequencing, intratumor heterogeneity could not be excluded. Greater T cell density in blood accompanied longer overall survival. Adjacent lung tissue had a median about 52 of the top 100 clones found in the tumor.

On this clone: What it recognizes is unknown.

The germline V gene has CDR1 SNHLY and CDR2 FYNNEI. The CDR3 runs to 12 residues. After removal of 6 bases from V and 5 bases from J, the junction contained 1 base not matched to a gene. The V and J genes are TRBV2 and TRBJ2-7; TRBD2 aligns across 10 bases. The source was peripheral blood, collected before any cancer treatment. This receptor was taken from a male donor aged 60 or older with stage I lung adenocarcinoma. The CDR3 here is CASRLAGDEQYF. Written as DNA, the CDR3 is TGTGCCAGCAGGCTAGCGGGAGACGAGCAGTACTTC.